Below, 17 T cell receptor beta chains from the same sample are listed, as sequenced in a study of T-cell reconstitution after alpha-beta-depleted transplantation in children. Researchers prepared the TCRbeta library using unique molecular identifiers, the study reports. TCRdb recomputed calls from the PCR reads with MiXCR, one row per CDR3 protein. This sample carries approximately 520,000 distinct CDR3 sequences, roughly an eighth of them seen once, and the ten largest clones take 14%. The specimen comprised PBMCs, mostly from graft donor cells, sampled 180 days after TCRalphabeta/CD19-depleted stem cell transplant. The receptors come from a female patient aged 2-15 years who had a stem cell transplant for aplastic anemia, so the T cells may come from the graft donor.

This chain uses TRBV5-6 with TRBJ2-5, with TRBD1 identical over 7 bases. J was trimmed by 2 bases and V by 0 bases; bases with no gene match: 1. Germline V lookup: CDR1 SGHDT, CDR2 YYEEEE. This CDR3 has 14 residues. The CDR3 DNA is TGTGCCAGCAGCTTGGGGGGACAGCAAGAGACCCAGTACTTC. Amino acids: CASSLGGQQETQYF.

This clonotype was recorded a few times. The chain joins TRBV11-2 to TRBJ2-3; the D is unclear. Germline V CDR1 and CDR2: SGHAT, FQNNGV. Trimming took off 5 bases at V and 0 bases at J, with 24 bases between the two ends. This CDR3 has 19 residues. The CDR3: CASSGKGTSLASSTDTQYF. The CDR3 nucleotides read TGTGCCAGCAGCGGAAAGGGAACAAGCCTTGCCTCTAGCACAGATACGCAGTATTTT.

In this sample, this clonotype turned up many times. The gene calls are TRBV12-3 or TRBV12-4 and TRBJ2-4; D ambiguous. This CDR3 has 14 amino acids. V was trimmed by 6 bases and J by 7 bases, leaving 16 bases between them. The CDR3 sequence: CASSRLQQPNIQYF. For the CDR3, the DNA is TGTGCCAGCAGCCGACTCCAGCAGCCGAACATTCAGTACTTC.

V and J are TRBV7-2 and TRBJ2-7; D is possibly TRBD1 or TRBD2 (5 bases each). Trimming shortened V by 5 bases and J by 6 bases, and 23 bases separated the two germline ends. This CDR3 spans 16 amino acids. Germline lookup yields CDR1 SGHTA and CDR2 FQGNSA. The CDR3 protein is CASSPRDGGLLGEQYV. In DNA, the CDR3 is TGTGCCAGCAGCCCGAGGGATGGGGGTTTGTTGGGCGAGCAGTACGTC.

The chain recombines TRBV7-9 with TRBJ1-2; D is unclear. Germline CDR1 is SEHNR and CDR2 is FQNEAQ (reference sequence). CDR3 length: 14 amino acids. Trimming took off 5 bases at V and 1 base at J, with 11 bases between the two ends. DNA for the CDR3: TGTGCCAGCAGCCCCGGGTCGGTTAACTATGGCTACACCTTC. Translating gives CASSPGSVNYGYTF. Complete variable domain (other parts from reference TRBV7-9 and TRBJ1-2): DTGVSQNPRHKITKRGQNVTFRCDPISEHNRLYWYRQTLGQGPEFLTYFQNEAQLEKSRLLSDRFSAERPKGSFSTLEIQRTEQGDSAMYLCASSPGSVNYGYTFGSGTRLTVV.

The rearrangement uses TRBV4-3 and TRBJ2-1; D call uncertain. In germline, CDR1 is LGHNA, CDR2 YSLEER. The CDR3 extends over 14 amino acids. The V and J ends lost 3 bases and 5 bases respectively, with 11 bases between them. The CDR3 here is CASSQIASNNEQFF. The CDR3 DNA follows: TGCGCCAGCAGCCAGATAGCATCCAACAATGAGCAGTTCTTC.

In this sample, this clonotype turned up a few times. This chain joins TRBV7-2 and TRBJ2-1, with a possible D match to TRBD2 (6 bases). This CDR3 is built from 16 residues. V was shortened by 1 base and J by 2 bases, with 12 bases between the two germline ends. CDR1 and CDR2 (germline): SGHTA, FQGNSA. CDR3 protein: CASSLVASATYNEQFF. DNA for the CDR3: TGTGCCAGCAGCTTAGTCGCTAGCGCTACCTACAATGAGCAGTTCTTC.

This clonotype was detected a few times. The chain joins TRBV6-1 to TRBJ1-1, with a weak D call TRBD1 (5 bases). Deletions cut 5 bases from V and 1 base from J, with 17 bases between. This CDR3 has 16 amino acids. Per germline, CDR1 MNHNS and CDR2 SASEGT. CDR3 loop: CASSQYLGRTNTEAFF. The CDR3 DNA reads TGTGCCAGCAGTCAATACCTGGGACGGACGAACACTGAAGCTTTCTTT.

The V and J genes are TRBV12-3 or TRBV12-4 and TRBJ2-5, with D hard to call. V was shortened by 6 bases and J by 5 bases, with 10 bases between the two germline ends. This CDR3 is built from 12 residues. This CDR3 reads CASRGWWETQYF. The CDR3, as DNA: TGTGCCAGCAGGGGGTGGTGGGAGACCCAGTACTTC.

The rearrangement uses TRBV15 and TRBJ2-3; D gene ambiguous. Germline CDR1 is LNHNV and CDR2 is YYDKDF (reference sequence). V dropped 1 base and J dropped 2 bases, with 13 bases sitting between them. The CDR3 spans 16 residues. CDR3 region: CATSRVEVGPTDTQYF. The DNA of the CDR3 is TGTGCCACCAGCAGAGTCGAGGTAGGGCCCACAGATACGCAGTATTTT.

V usage is TRBV7-8 and J usage is TRBJ2-7; 10 nucleotides line up with TRBD2. The CDR3 has 15 residues. The junction had 4 bases not matched to a gene; V was cut back by 2 bases and J by 3 bases. Germline CDR1 is SGHVS and CDR2 is FQNEAQ. CDR3 DNA: TGTGCCAGCAGCTTACTAGCGGGAGCGATCTACGAGCAGTACGTC. Residues: CASSLLAGAIYEQYV.

This chain connects TRBV19 to TRBJ2-1; D might be TRBD1 (6 bases). This CDR3 contains 15 residues. Germline V gives CDR1 LNHDA, CDR2 SQIVND (reference sequence). Between the trimmed V and J ends, which lost 6 bases and 3 bases, there was a span of 15 bases. Written as DNA, the CDR3 is TGTGCCAGTAGCCAAGACAGGTCTCGCTACAATGAGCAGTTCTTC. Protein product: CASSQDRSRYNEQFF.

The rearrangement joins TRBV6-5 to TRBJ1-1; the D is unclear. Germline V lookup: CDR1 MNHEY, CDR2 SVGAGI. CDR3 length: 14 residues. V lost 4 bases to trimming and J lost 1 base, with 10 bases between them. CDR3 residues: CASSSQAGNTEAFF. CDR3 nucleotides: TGTGCCAGCAGTTCCCAAGCGGGGAACACTGAAGCTTTCTTT.

The sample holds a few counts of this clonotype. The rearrangement links TRBV9 to TRBJ2-1; D gene uncertain. Germline values: CDR1 SGDLS, CDR2 YYNGEE. This CDR3 has 11 amino acids. V lost 0 bases to trimming and J lost 8 bases, with 3 bases between them. CDR3 protein: CASSVDDEQFF. CDR3 nucleotide sequence: TGTGCCAGCAGCGTAGATGATGAGCAGTTCTTC.

This clonotype has just a few counts. The CDR3: CSVERPGIDEQYF. The CDR3, as DNA: TGCAGCGTTGAACGACCGGGTATCGACGAGCAGTACTTC. This chain links TRBV29-1 with TRBJ2-7; D not resolved. V shed 2 bases and J shed 5 bases, with 13 bases lying between them. The CDR3 spans 13 residues. Germline V gene lookup returns CDR1 SQVTM and CDR2 ANQGSEA.

This clonotype was picked up many times. V gene TRBV12-3 or TRBV12-4 combines with J gene TRBJ2-7; D is unclear. The CDR3 extends over 11 amino acids. Deletions cut 6 bases from V and 9 bases from J, with 12 bases between. The CDR3 protein is CASSPNRRQYF. Here the CDR3 DNA reads TGTGCCAGCAGCCCCAATAGACGGCAGTACTTC.

The V and J genes are TRBV6-1 and TRBJ2-1; TRBD2 agrees at 8 bases. CDR1 and CDR2 (germline): MNHNS, SASEGT. The V gene end was trimmed by 5 bases and the J gene end by 7 bases; junction bases not matched to a gene: 13. This CDR3 spans 16 amino acids. This chain's CDR3 is CASSPMLSGRGNEQFF. CDR3 nucleotide sequence: TGTGCCAGCAGTCCCATGTTGAGCGGGAGAGGAAATGAGCAGTTCTTC.